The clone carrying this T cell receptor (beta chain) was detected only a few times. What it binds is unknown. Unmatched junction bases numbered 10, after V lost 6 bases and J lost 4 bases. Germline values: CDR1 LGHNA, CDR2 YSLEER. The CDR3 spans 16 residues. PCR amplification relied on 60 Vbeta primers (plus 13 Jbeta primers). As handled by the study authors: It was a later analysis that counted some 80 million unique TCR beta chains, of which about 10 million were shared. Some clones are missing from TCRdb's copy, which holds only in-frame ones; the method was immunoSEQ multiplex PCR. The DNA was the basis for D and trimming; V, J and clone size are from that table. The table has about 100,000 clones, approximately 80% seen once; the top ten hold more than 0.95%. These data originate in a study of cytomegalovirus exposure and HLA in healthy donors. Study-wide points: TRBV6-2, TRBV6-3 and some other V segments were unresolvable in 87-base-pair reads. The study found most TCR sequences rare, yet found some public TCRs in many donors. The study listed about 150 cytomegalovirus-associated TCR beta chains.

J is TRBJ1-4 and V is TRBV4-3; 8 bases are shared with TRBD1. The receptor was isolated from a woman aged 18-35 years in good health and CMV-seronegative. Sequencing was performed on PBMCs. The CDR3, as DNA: TGCGCCAGCAGAGCGTCCCGGACAGGGCATAATGAAAAACTGTTTTTT. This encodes CASRASRTGHNEKLFF.